These T cell receptor beta chains were read from a single sample in a study of blood T cell repertoires in COVID-19. The repertoire was sequenced with immunoSEQ multiplex PCR; TCRdb's copy has only in-frame clones and lacks some. The data hold roughly 55,000 clones, with 70% to 90% observed a single time. What was sequenced was peripheral blood. The receptor source for this set is a man between 65 and 85 years old with active COVID-19. Both conserved end residues are part of each CDR3. D genes are given only for firm matches. Clone size is stated in some rows and not others, as once, few, many or a class when expanded.

TRBJ1-5 . TRBV10-3 . TGTGCCATCGGGGGGGACTATAGCAATCAGCCCCAGCATTTT CAIGGDYSNQPQHF
TRBJ2-5 . TRBV6-5 once TGTGCCAGCGGAGTCGGGGAGACCCAGTACTTC CASGVGETQYF
TRBJ2-3 TRBD1 TRBV28 . TGTGCCAGCAGTATGGACAGGGGGGCATTCACAGATACGCAGTATTTT CASSMDRGAFTDTQYF
TRBJ2-5 . TRBV7-9 . TGTGCCAGCAGCCGGGGGGCCGGGGAGACCCAGTACTTC CASSRGAGETQYF
TRBJ1-2 TRBD1 TRBV15 . TGTGCCACCAGCAGAGGGACAGGGGGCTTTAACTATGGCTACACCTTC CATSRGTGGFNYGYTF
TRBJ1-2 TRBD1 TRBV7-2 . TGTGCCAGCAGCCCCCGGGACAGGGCAATCTATGGCTACACCTTC CASSPRDRAIYGYTF
TRBJ1-4 TRBD1 TRBV4-3 . TGCGCCAGCAGCCAAGACCCGACAGGGGGCAGGGTAAAACTGTTTTTT CASSQDPTGGRVKLFF
TRBJ1-1 TRBD1 TRBV19 . TGTGCCAGTGGGACGGGACAGGCCAACACTGAAGCTTTCTTT CASGTGQANTEAFF
TRBJ2-5 TRBD2 TRBV19 . TGTGCCAGCCGCTCCGGGGGGGAGACCCAGTACTTC CASRSGGETQYF
TRBJ1-4 . TRBV4-1 . TGCGCCAGCAGCCAAGAAGGGCAGGGAGGAGAAAAACTGTTTTTT CASSQEGQGGEKLFF
TRBJ1-6 TRBD1 TRBV19 . TGTGCCAGTAGTCAGGGACAGCTAAATTCACCCCTCCACTTT CASSQGQLNSPLHF
TRBJ1-3 TRBD1 TRBV11-2 . TGTGCCAGCAGCGCCTGGACAGGGGGCGCCGGAAACACCATATATTTT CASSAWTGGAGNTIYF
TRBJ1-1 TRBD1 TRBV11-3 . TGTGCCAGCAGCCCCCCCCCAGGGGGCCAAAACACTGAAGCTTTCTTT CASSPPPGGQNTEAFF
TRBJ2-3 . TRBV27 medium-sized TGTGCCAGCAGTTATCAAATTCCGACAGTCTCGCCCAGAGATACGCAGTATTTT CASSYQIPTVSPRDTQYF
TRBJ2-3 . TRBV19 once TGTGCCTGGACAAGCGGCACAGATACGCAGTATTTT CAWTSGTDTQYF
TRBJ1-2 TRBD1 TRBV5-1 many TGCGCCAGCAGCTTGGTAGGGACAGGGGATGGCTACACCTTC CASSLVGTGDGYTF
TRBJ2-3 . TRBV5-1 . TGCGCCAGCAGCTTGGGCGGCCGCTCTGGCACAGATACGCAGTATTTT CASSLGGRSGTDTQYF
TRBJ2-7 . TRBV11-1 . TGTGCCAGCAGCTCCCCTCCCCTCTACGAGCAGTACTTC CASSSPPLYEQYF
TRBJ1-2 TRBD1 TRBV6-2/TRBV6-3 . TGTGCCAGCAGTCCCCGGACAGGGGTTGACTATGGCTACACCTTC CASSPRTGVDYGYTF
TRBJ2-5 . TRBV5-1 . TGCGCCAGCAGAGCGGATCCTGGGTTGGGAGAGACCCAGTACTTC CASRADPGLGETQYF
TRBJ2-1 . TRBV25-1 . TGTGCCAGCAGTGACAGGGGTTCCCCCTACAATGAGCAGTTCTTC CASSDRGSPYNEQFF
TRBJ1-4 TRBD1 TRBV6-2/TRBV6-3 . TGTGCCAGCAGCCGGGACAGCGTAATTTCTCTCGGTGAAAAACTGTTTTTT CASSRDSVISLGEKLFF
TRBJ2-5 . TRBV30 . TGTGCCTGGAGTGAAGGGGAAGAGACCCAGTACTTC CAWSEGEETQYF
TRBJ1-2 . TRBV6-2/TRBV6-3 once TGTGCCAGCAGTTATAAGGAGACCGTCTACTATGGCTACACCTTC CASSYKETVYYGYTF
TRBJ1-1 TRBD1 TRBV24-1 . TGTGCCACCAGTGAGGCCGGGACAGGGGGTACTGAAGCTTTCTTT CATSEAGTGGTEAFF
TRBJ1-2 . TRBV3-1/TRBV3-2 . TGTGCCAGCCCACCGAGCAGAGGGTCTGGCTACACCTTC CASPPSRGSGYTF
TRBJ2-7 TRBD1 TRBV2 once TGTGCCAGCGGGACAGCCACAATCTCCTACGAGCAGTACTTC CASGTATISYEQYF
TRBJ1-6 TRBD1 TRBV2 . TGTGCCACCCGAACCGGGACAGATAATTCACCCCTCCACTTT CATRTGTDNSPLHF
TRBJ2-3 . TRBV9 . TGTGCCAGCAGCGTAGCCGGCGGGCTAGCCCGCGATACGCAGTATTTT CASSVAGGLARDTQYF
TRBJ1-5 TRBD1 TRBV12-5 . TGTGCTAGTGGTAGGACAGGGGGCTTGGGGAATCAGCCCCAGCATTTT CASGRTGGLGNQPQHF
TRBJ1-1 TRBD1 TRBV7-3 . TGTGCCAGCAGCCCAGTCCCGGGACAGGGGACGAACACTGAAGCTTTCTTT CASSPVPGQGTNTEAFF
TRBJ2-7 TRBD2 TRBV19 once TGTGCCAGTACCCGGACTAGCCCCAACGAGCAGTACTTC CASTRTSPNEQYF
TRBJ1-1 TRBD1 TRBV30 . TGTGCCTGGAGTACTGGACAGGGGGCTTTCTTT CAWSTGQGAFF